The rows below give T cell receptor beta chains drawn from one sample of a study of shared clonotypes between healthy human individuals. The repertoire was sequenced with immunoSEQ multiplex PCR; TCRdb's copy has only in-frame clones and lacks some. The sample yields 2 million to 2.5 million clones, around 90% seen once. Material for sequencing was naive CD4+ T cells from PBMCs. Receptor source: a man aged 18 to 30 in good health. Some clones in this sample may be carry-over from other donors' samples. CDR3s include the opening cysteine and the closing phenylalanine or tryptophan. D genes are given only for firm matches. Size values are once, few and many counts, or a class for expanded clones, and some rows have none.

clone size,J gene,D gene,V gene,CDR3 DNA,CDR3 protein
once,TRBJ2-3,-,TRBV25-1,TGTGCCAGCAGTGAACAGGTCGATACGCAGTATTTT,CASSEQVDTQYF
-,TRBJ1-3,-,TRBV25-1,TGTGCCAGCTCCTTAGAGGGTGGGGGAAACACCATATATTTT,CASSLEGGGNTIYF
-,TRBJ2-5,-,TRBV6-1,TGTGCCAGCAGGGTCGGTGGTCTCTGGGAGCAGTACTTC,CASRVGGLWEQYF
once,TRBJ1-1,TRBD1,TRBV29-1,TGCAGCGTCGGACAGGGCGGCACTGAAGCTTTCTTT,CSVGQGGTEAFF
-,TRBJ2-7,TRBD2,TRBV11-2,TGTGCCAGCAGCACTCGGACTAGCGGAACGTACGAGCAGTACTTC,CASSTRTSGTYEQYF
-,TRBJ1-1,-,TRBV30,TGTGCCTGGAACCTCCTCAGGGGCTTTGAAGCTTTCTTT,CAWNLLRGFEAFF
-,TRBJ2-7,-,TRBV30,TGTGCCTGGAGTGTATTGGGACACTTTTACGAGCAGTACTTC,CAWSVLGHFYEQYF
-,TRBJ2-1,-,TRBV9,TGTGCCAGCAGCGCCCGCCGACAAGCCTCCTACAATGAGCAGTTCTTC,CASSARRQASYNEQFF
-,TRBJ2-7,-,TRBV18,TGTGCCAGCTCACCCACAGGGTATGGCGAGCAGTACTTC,CASSPTGYGEQYF
-,TRBJ2-5,TRBD2,TRBV13,TGTGCCAGCAGGGGAGCGGGAGGGGGAGAGACCCAGTACTTC,CASRGAGGGETQYF
-,TRBJ2-2,TRBD1,TRBV6-1,TGTGCCAGCAAACAGGGGTTAAACACCGGGGAGCTGTTTTTT,CASKQGLNTGELFF
-,TRBJ1-5,-,TRBV28,TGTGCCAGCAGTTTCGGTGGGCGGGCTAATCAGCCCCAGCATTTT,CASSFGGRANQPQHF
-,TRBJ2-7,TRBD2,TRBV2,TGTGCCAGCAGGAAGCCTAGCGGGAATCACGAGCAGTACTTC,CASRKPSGNHEQYF
-,TRBJ2-1,TRBD2,TRBV2,TGTGCCAGCAGGAGACAACCTCTAGCGGGGGCCTACAATGAGCAGTTCTTC,CASRRQPLAGAYNEQFF
-,TRBJ2-4,-,TRBV25-1,TGTGCCAGCAGTGAAGGGGGGAGGAGGCCCGGCATTCAGTACTTC,CASSEGGRRPGIQYF
-,TRBJ2-2,TRBD2,TRBV28,TGTGCCAGCAGTCGAGCGGGAGCGAACACCGGGGAGCTGTTTTTT,CASSRAGANTGELFF
few,TRBJ1-1,-,TRBV4-2,TGTGCCAGCAGCCGACCCACGGGTCTGAACACTGAAGCTTTCTTT,CASSRPTGLNTEAFF
-,TRBJ2-3,-,TRBV7-9,TGTGCCAGCAGCACACTGACAGGAAACACAGATACGCAGTATTTT,CASSTLTGNTDTQYF
-,TRBJ1-4,TRBD1,TRBV27,TGTGCCAGCAGTCCACAGGACAGGGGGTTCCAAAAACTGTTTTTT,CASSPQDRGFQKLFF
-,TRBJ2-4,TRBD1,TRBV5-1,TGCGCCAGCAGCAGGACAGGAGGTGACATTCAGTACTTC,CASSRTGGDIQYF
once,TRBJ1-4,TRBD1,TRBV29-1,TGCAGCGTTTTTCGGACAGGGCTGGATGAAAAACTGTTTTTT,CSVFRTGLDEKLFF
-,TRBJ1-2,-,TRBV29-1,TGCAGCGTTGGGGCTAACTATGGCTACACCTTC,CSVGANYGYTF
-,TRBJ2-1,-,TRBV18,TGTGCCAGCTCACCAGGCAGGGACAATGAGCAGTTCTTC,CASSPGRDNEQFF
-,TRBJ1-3,TRBD1,TRBV7-8,TGTGCCAGCAGCCCACCAGGGGGAATTTCGCATTTT,CASSPPGGISHF
-,TRBJ2-3,TRBD1,TRBV29-1,TGCAGCGTTGCGGGACAGCCAAGCACAGATACGCAGTATTTT,CSVAGQPSTDTQYF
-,TRBJ2-7,-,TRBV30,TGTGCCTGGAGTCGGCCTAGCGCATGGCTCTCCTACGAGCAGTACTTC,CAWSRPSAWLSYEQYF
-,TRBJ1-6,-,TRBV4-1,TGCGCCAGCAGCCAAGTATCGGGGTTTAATTCACCCCTCCACTTT,CASSQVSGFNSPLHF
-,TRBJ2-1,-,TRBV9,TGTGCCAGCAGCGTAGGAGCTTCGGGGCCCCAAGGCGGTGAGCAGTTCTTC,CASSVGASGPQGGEQFF
-,TRBJ2-2,-,TRBV7-3,TGTGCCAGCAGCCACCCTGACAGGCAGAACACCGGGGAGCTGTTTTTT,CASSHPDRQNTGELFF
-,TRBJ2-3,-,TRBV4-2,TGTGCCAGCAGCCCTCGACACCGAAGCACAGATACGCAGTATTTT,CASSPRHRSTDTQYF
-,TRBJ1-2,-,TRBV6-5,TGTGCCAGCAGTTACTCACCGGGAGCTAACTATGGCTACACCTTC,CASSYSPGANYGYTF
-,TRBJ2-7,TRBD2,TRBV18,TGTGCCAGCTCACCGAACCTTCTAGCGGCATCCCCCTACGAGCAGTACTTC,CASSPNLLAASPYEQYF
-,TRBJ1-3,-,TRBV5-6,TGTGCCAGCTCCGCAGGGTACGCTGGAAACACCATATATTTT,CASSAGYAGNTIYF
-,TRBJ2-7,TRBD1,TRBV5-1,TGCGCCAGCAGCGGTGCCCCCGGGACAGGGTTCGAGCAGTACTTC,CASSGAPGTGFEQYF
-,TRBJ1-1,TRBD1,TRBV7-9,TGTGCCAGCAGCTCCCGGACAGGGGGAGAAGGAGCTTTCTTT,CASSSRTGGEGAFF
-,TRBJ1-5,-,TRBV29-1,TGCAGCGTTGAATTCGGGAAAAATCAGCCCCAGCATTTT,CSVEFGKNQPQHF
-,TRBJ1-2,-,TRBV18,TGTGCCAGCTCACCCCGACAGAAAAATAACTATGGCTACACCTTC,CASSPRQKNNYGYTF
-,TRBJ2-3,-,TRBV30,TGTGCCTGGAGTGTACTCCGCACTCTACCTGCGCAGTATTTT,CAWSVLRTLPAQYF
-,TRBJ2-6,TRBD2,TRBV2,TGTGCCAGCACCCGGGAGGGCTCTGGGGCCAACGTCCTGACTTTC,CASTREGSGANVLTF
-,TRBJ1-2,-,TRBV10-1,TGCGCCAGCCACCCCGAGAATCCCGCCAGGTATGGCTACACCTTC,CASHPENPARYGYTF
-,TRBJ2-7,TRBD2,TRBV11-2,TGTGCCAGCGGCTCGGGACTAGTAACCGAGCAGTACTTC,CASGSGLVTEQYF
-,TRBJ1-3,-,TRBV5-4,TGTGCCAGCAGCCTTGGGGGGACGGACTTTGGAAACACCATATATTTT,CASSLGGTDFGNTIYF
-,TRBJ2-5,-,TRBV10-3,TGTGCCATCAGTGAGTCGGGGGCCCGCCAAGAGACCCAGTACTTC,CAISESGARQETQYF
once,TRBJ2-7,-,TRBV6-1,TGTGCCAGCAGTGTAATAGCGGCAGGGACTGAGCAGTACTTC,CASSVIAAGTEQYF
-,TRBJ2-1,-,TRBV5-1,TGCGCCAGCGGGGTAGCGGAGCAGAGCTCCTACAATGAGCAGTTCTTC,CASGVAEQSSYNEQFF
few,TRBJ1-4,-,TRBV2,TGTGCCAGCATGTATTATGAAAAACTGTTTTTT,CASMYYEKLFF
-,TRBJ2-7,-,TRBV28,TGTGCCAGCAGTCTGATAGCGTCGGGGGAGCAGTACTTC,CASSLIASGEQYF
-,TRBJ2-7,-,TRBV7-2,TGTGCCAGCAGCTTAGGACTCAGCTACGAGCAGTACTTC,CASSLGLSYEQYF
once,TRBJ1-5,-,TRBV4-1,TGCGCCAGCAGCCAAGAGCTTTCGGACTATAGCAATCAGCCCCAGCATTTT,CASSQELSDYSNQPQHF
-,TRBJ2-1,-,TRBV5-6,TGTGCCAGCAGCTTGGTGTGGCAGGGGCCCTACAATGAGCAGTTCTTC,CASSLVWQGPYNEQFF